Only a few counts were recorded for the clone carrying this T cell receptor beta chain. Its cognate antigen is unknown. The data are from a study of identical twins. Broader study findings: Abundant beta clonotypes from cord blood bore fewer insertions; memory repertoires lacked this pattern.

Trimming shortened V by 4 bases and J by 3 bases, and 10 bases separated the two germline ends. CDR3 length: 13 amino acids. The germline CDR1 and CDR2 sequences are SQVTM and ANQGSEA. TCRdb reprocessed the 5' RACE reads via MiXCR and lists one record per CDR3 protein. The repertoire holds about 300,000 distinct CDR3 sequences, more than 9% seen once, with approximately 7.5% in the top ten. This sample also belongs to another study, concerning yellow fever vaccine responses in identical twins.

The sequence was obtained from a woman younger than 30 in good health. Sequences were obtained from CD8+ T cells sorted from blood. This rearrangement joins TRBV29-1 to TRBJ2-1, with D maybe TRBD2 (6 bases). The CDR3 nucleotides read TGCAGCGTTGTCGGGGGAAGCTACAATGAGCAGTTCTTC. It translates to CSVVGGSYNEQFF.